The text below deals with one T cell receptor (beta chain). Its specificity is unknown. A junction end diverges from the germline sequence, so it may reflect a read error. This record comes from a study of tumor-infiltrating lymphocytes in primary liver carcinoma. As for the study in general: Tumors were stage T1-T3 N0M0, about 4 to 11 cm across.

A primer in the constant region served to generate TCR beta cDNA from about 470 ng of total RNA. The TCR beta library was amplified through three nested multiplex PCR rounds in a modified ARM-PCR procedure. TCRdb ran MiXCR on the multiplex PCR reads and lists one entry per CDR3 protein. The data hold under 200,000 distinct CDR3 sequences, with 70% to 90% observed a single time. The tissue used was unsorted bulk material of 20-30 mg. RNA and DNA were co-extracted from it with the AllPrep DNA/RNA mini kit. Primary liver carcinomas in the patients were surgically resected. Study results and limitations: Tumors reached a significantly greater top-250-clone fraction than blood did (p = 0.039).

Sequenced input: tumor tissue from primary liver carcinoma. The receptor's source is a man aged 35 to 55 with primary liver carcinoma and hepatitis B virus infection.

The CDR3 is CAISSQGHRGQETQYF. The DNA of the CDR3 is TGTGCCATCAGTTCGCAGGGGCATAGGGGGCAAGAGACACAGTACTTC. The genes are TRBV6-5 and TRBJ2-5; 7 bases agree with TRBD1. The CDR3 runs 16 residues. CDR1 and CDR2 from the germline V gene are MNHEY and SVGAGI.